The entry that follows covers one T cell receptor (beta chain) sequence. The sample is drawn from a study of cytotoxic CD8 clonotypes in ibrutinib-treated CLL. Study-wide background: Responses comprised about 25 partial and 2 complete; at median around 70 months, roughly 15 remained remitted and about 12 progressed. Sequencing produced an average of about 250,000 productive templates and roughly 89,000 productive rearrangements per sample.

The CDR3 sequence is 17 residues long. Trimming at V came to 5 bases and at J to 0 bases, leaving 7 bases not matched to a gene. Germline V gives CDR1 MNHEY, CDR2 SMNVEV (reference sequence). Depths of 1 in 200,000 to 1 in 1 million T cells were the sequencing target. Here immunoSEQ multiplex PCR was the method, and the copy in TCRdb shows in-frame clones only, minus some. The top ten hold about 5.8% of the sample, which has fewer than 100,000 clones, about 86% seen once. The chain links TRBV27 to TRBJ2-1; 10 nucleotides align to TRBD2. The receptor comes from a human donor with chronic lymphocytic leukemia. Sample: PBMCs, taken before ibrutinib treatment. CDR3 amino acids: CASSTRTSGISYNEQFF. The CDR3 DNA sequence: TGTGCCAGCAGTACAAGGACTAGCGGAATCTCCTACAATGAGCAGTTCTTC.